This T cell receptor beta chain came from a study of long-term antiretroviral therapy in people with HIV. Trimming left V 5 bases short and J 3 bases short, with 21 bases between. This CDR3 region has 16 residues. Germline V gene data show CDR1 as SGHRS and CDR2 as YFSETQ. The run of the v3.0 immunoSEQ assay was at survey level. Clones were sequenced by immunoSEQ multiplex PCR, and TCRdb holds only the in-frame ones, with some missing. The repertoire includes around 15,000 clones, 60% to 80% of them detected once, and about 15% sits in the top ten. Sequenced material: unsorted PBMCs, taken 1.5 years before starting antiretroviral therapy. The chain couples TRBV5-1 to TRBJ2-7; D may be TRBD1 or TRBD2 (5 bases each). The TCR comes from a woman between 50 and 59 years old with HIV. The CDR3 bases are TGCGCCAGCAGTCCTTCCTCCGGGACCTATAACTACGAGCAGTACTTC. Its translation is CASSPSSGTYNYEQYF.